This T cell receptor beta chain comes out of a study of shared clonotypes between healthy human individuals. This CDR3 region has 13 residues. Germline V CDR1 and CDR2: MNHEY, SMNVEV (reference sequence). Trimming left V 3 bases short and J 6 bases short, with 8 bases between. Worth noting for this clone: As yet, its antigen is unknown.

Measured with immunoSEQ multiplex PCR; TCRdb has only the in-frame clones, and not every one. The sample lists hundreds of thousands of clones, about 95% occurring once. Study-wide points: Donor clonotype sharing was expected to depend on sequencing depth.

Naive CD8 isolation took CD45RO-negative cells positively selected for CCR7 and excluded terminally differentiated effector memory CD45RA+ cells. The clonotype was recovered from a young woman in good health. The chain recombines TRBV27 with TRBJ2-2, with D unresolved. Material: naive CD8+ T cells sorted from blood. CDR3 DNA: TGTGCCAGCAGTTTGGGGATGTCCGGGGAGCTGTTTTTT. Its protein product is CASSLGMSGELFF.